This TCR beta chain was documented in a study of blood T cell repertoires in COVID-19. In the study overall: T cells, B-cell-depleted T cells, or PBMCs provided the cDNA or gDNA that served as material.

In the source study's methods: Reference gene primer amplification yielded estimated nucleated cell counts. This table comes from immunoSEQ multiplex PCR, and its TCRdb copy is limited to in-frame clones, with some not included. V, J and clone size are taken as reported in that table, and D and trimming were inferred from the DNA itself. Of 200,000 to 250,000 clones in the sample, around 90% were seen once. The receptor comes from a man in his sixties who had recovered from COVID-19. Material: peripheral blood.

This chain's CDR3 is CAISPGLGFADTQYF. CDR3 sequence (DNA): TGTGCCATCAGTCCGGGACTAGGATTTGCAGATACGCAGTATTTT. The V call is TRBV10-3, the J call TRBJ2-3, with 8 bases that match TRBD2. Germline assignment: CDR1 ENHRY and CDR2 SYGVKD. This CDR3 spans 15 amino acids. V dropped 5 bases and J dropped 4; count of bases not matched to a gene: 8.